The next 19 T cell receptor beta chains were all read from a single sample in a study of blood T cell repertoires in COVID-19. Profiling relied on immunoSEQ multiplex PCR, and the TCRdb table lists in-frame clones only, not all of them. The sample shows some 100,000 clones, approximately 86% of them seen only once. Sequenced input: peripheral blood. These receptors were collected from a woman in her 70s with acute or convalescent COVID-19.

V usage is TRBV4-1 and J usage is TRBJ2-5; TRBD1 agrees at 12 bases. This CDR3 spans 16 amino acids. V gave up 1 base and J gave up 5 bases; unmatched junction bases: 5. Germline V gives CDR1 MGHRA, CDR2 YSYEKL. The CDR3 reads CASSQVGTGGMETQYF. The CDR3 region has the DNA TGCGCCAGCAGCCAAGTGGGGACAGGGGGCATGGAGACCCAGTACTTC.

In this sample, this clone turned up once. The V and J genes are TRBV27 and TRBJ2-1, with 8 bases lining up with TRBD1. CDR1 and CDR2 (germline): MNHEY, SMNVEV (reference sequence). The CDR3 is made up of 18 amino acids. With 4 bases clipped from V and 0 bases from J, the junction kept 11 bases outside the gene matches. The CDR3 DNA sequence: TGTGCCAGCAGTTGGATTAAAACCGGGACAGGCTCCTACAATGAGCAGTTCTTC. Protein: CASSWIKTGTGSYNEQFF.

This clone turned up a few times. V is TRBV3-1 (or the pseudogene TRBV3-2) and J is TRBJ2-5, with TRBD2 matching over 9 bases. There are 19 residues in the CDR3. Germline values: CDR1 LGHDT, CDR2 YNNKEL (reference sequence). The junction had 14 bases not matched to a gene; V was cut back by 3 bases and J by 0 bases. The CDR3 here is CASSHGSLAGLGYQETQYF. CDR3 in DNA: TGTGCCAGCAGCCACGGGTCACTAGCGGGTTTGGGGTACCAAGAGACCCAGTACTTC.

This chain uses TRBV3-1 (or the pseudogene TRBV3-2) with TRBJ2-3; possible D gene TRBD1, 6 bases. This CDR3 region has 14 residues. Per the germline V gene, CDR1 is LGHDT and CDR2 is YNNKEL (reference sequence). Trimming took off 5 bases at V and 2 bases at J, with 11 bases between the two ends. This CDR3 is CASSGQGFTDTQYF. DNA for the CDR3: TGTGCCAGCAGCGGGCAGGGGTTCACAGATACGCAGTATTTT.

The chain combines TRBV18 with TRBJ1-6; no reliable D call. The germline V gene encodes CDR1 KGHSH and CDR2 LQKENI. V was pared by 6 bases and J by 7 bases, with 10 bases between. The CDR3 sequence is 13 residues long. In DNA form, the CDR3 reads TGTGCCAGCTCCGGGAGGCAGAATTCACCCCTCCACTTT. It is translated as CASSGRQNSPLHF.

The gene calls are TRBV13 and TRBJ2-7; weak D call: TRBD2 (6 bases). CDR1 is PRHDT and CDR2 is FYEKMQ in the germline V gene (reference sequence). CDR3 length equals 15 residues. V dropped 4 bases and J dropped 3 bases, with 16 bases sitting between them. The CDR3 DNA is TGTGCCAGCAGCTCTCCGGGACTCCCATTCTACGAGCAGTACTTC. This codes for CASSSPGLPFYEQYF. The full variable domain, with the rest looked up from reference TRBV13 and TRBJ2-7, is AAGVIQSPRHLIKEKRETATLKCYPIPRHDTVYWYQQGPGQDPQFLISFYEKMQSDKGSIPDRFSAQQFSDYHSELNMSSLELGDSALYFCASSSPGLPFYEQYFGPGTRLTVT.

This chain uses TRBV5-1 with TRBJ1-3, with D hard to call. This CDR3 contains 16 residues. Germline CDR1 SGHRS, CDR2 YFSETQ. Between the trimmed V and J ends, which lost 1 base and 0 bases, there was a span of 11 bases. The CDR3: CASSLQTGGSGNTIYF. The CDR3 DNA reads TGCGCCAGCAGCTTGCAGACGGGTGGCTCTGGAAACACCATATATTTT.

This chain joins TRBV5-1 and TRBJ1-6; 7 bases line up with TRBD1. CDR3 length equals 13 residues. J lost 10 bases, V lost 5 bases, and 6 bases had no gene match. CDR1 SGHRS and CDR2 YFSETQ come from the germline V gene. CDR3 in amino acids: CASRTGTGSPLHF. The CDR3 DNA reads TGCGCCAGCAGGACAGGGACTGGGTCACCCCTCCACTTT.

V is TRBV7-9 and J is TRBJ2-1, with 9 bases matching TRBD2. The germline CDR1 and CDR2 sequences are SEHNR and FQNEAQ (reference sequence). This CDR3 has 15 residues. V lost 5 bases to trimming and J lost 8 bases; unmatched junction nucleotides: 10. The CDR3 DNA sequence: TGTGCCAGCAGCCTCCTAGCGGGAAAGGGCGATGAGCAGTTCTTC. It translates to CASSLLAGKGDEQFF.

This clone was recorded a few times. The chain combines TRBV7-8 with TRBJ2-2; D is unresolved. The CDR3 length is 15 residues. Trimming took off 7 bases at V and 0 bases at J, with 12 bases between the two ends. Germline values: CDR1 SGHVS, CDR2 FQNEAQ. The DNA for the CDR3 is TGTGCCAGCACCCTTTACTCCTCGAACACCGGGGAGCTGTTTTTT. Translating gives CASTLYSSNTGELFF.

V is TRBV30 and J is TRBJ1-2; D unresolved. Germline V CDR1 and CDR2: GTSNPN, SVGIG (reference sequence). There are 13 residues in the CDR3. With 3 bases removed from V and 6 bases from J, the gap between germline ends came to 14 bases. In DNA form, the CDR3 reads TGTGCCTGGAGATTTGAGGGCCTCCATGGCTACACCTTC. Its translation: CAWRFEGLHGYTF.

The chain employs TRBV3-1 (or the pseudogene TRBV3-2) and TRBJ2-7; D may be TRBD1 (5 bases). Trimming took 6 bases from V and 6 from J, leaving 18 bases between them. CDR3 length: 14 residues. Germline lookup yields CDR1 LGHDT and CDR2 YNNKEL (reference sequence). The CDR3 is CASSSVGSQGEQYF. The CDR3, as DNA: TGTGCCAGCAGTTCTGTCGGTTCCCAGGGCGAGCAGTACTTC.

J is TRBJ2-3 and V is TRBV19, with a possible D match to TRBD2 (6 bases). Trimming took off 4 bases at V and 1 base at J, with 12 bases between the two ends. The CDR3 has 15 residues. CDR1 and CDR2 (germline): LNHDA, SQIVND (reference sequence). CDR3 region: CASSSPEGRTDTQYF. Here the CDR3 DNA reads TGTGCCAGTAGTAGCCCGGAGGGCCGCACAGATACGCAGTATTTT.

The genes are TRBV18 and TRBJ2-3, with a possible D match to TRBD1 (5 bases). The CDR3 spans 15 residues. V dropped 2 bases and J dropped 2 bases, with 11 bases sitting between them. Germline V gene data show CDR1 as KGHSH and CDR2 as LQKENI. This CDR3 is CASSPGRGHTDTQYF. As DNA, the CDR3 is TGTGCCAGCTCACCAGGTCGCGGACACACAGATACGCAGTATTTT.

The chain carries TRBV11-2 and TRBJ2-6; D is undetermined. The germline V gene has CDR1 SGHAT and CDR2 FQNNGV. The CDR3 is 13 residues long. V was pared by 6 bases and J by 0 bases, with 3 bases between. The CDR3, as DNA: TGTGCCAGCAGTCTCTCTGGGGCCAACGTCCTGACTTTC. Translated: CASSLSGANVLTF.

The V call is TRBV13, the J call TRBJ2-5, with D maybe TRBD1 (6 bases). Germline assignment: CDR1 PRHDT and CDR2 FYEKMQ (reference sequence). Trimming took off 5 bases at V and 3 bases at J, with 19 bases between the two ends. The CDR3 runs 16 residues. The CDR3 spells CASSARQALREETQYF. DNA of the CDR3: TGTGCCAGCAGCGCAAGACAGGCCCTAAGGGAAGAGACCCAGTACTTC.

The chain has TRBV5-1 and TRBJ2-3, with a weak D call TRBD1 (6 bases). The germline V gene has CDR1 SGHRS and CDR2 YFSETQ. The V end was cut by 4 bases, the J end by 0 bases, with 21 bases between. The CDR3 has 18 residues. As DNA, the CDR3 is TGCGCCAGCAGCCCCGGCTACCTGGGGGCGATAAGCACAGATACGCAGTATTTT. Protein: CASSPGYLGAISTDTQYF.

The V gene is TRBV27, the J gene TRBJ1-6; D perhaps matches TRBD1 (6 bases). Germline V gene lookup returns CDR1 MNHEY and CDR2 SMNVEV (reference sequence). With 10 bases removed from V and 8 bases from J, the gap between germline ends came to 15 bases. The CDR3 has 13 amino acids. CDR3 bases: TGTGCCACAGGACAGAGGGGAGATTCACCCCTCCACTTT. Translating it yields CATGQRGDSPLHF.

V gene TRBV10-3 combines with J gene TRBJ2-6, with a tentative D call TRBD1 (6 bases). The germline V gene has CDR1 ENHRY and CDR2 SYGVKD. V was pared by 6 bases and J by 0 bases, with 24 bases between. The CDR3 has 20 amino acids. The CDR3: CAIRPKPPWTVPSGANVLTF. CDR3 nucleotides: TGTGCCATCAGACCCAAACCCCCTTGGACAGTGCCCTCTGGGGCCAACGTCCTGACTTTC.